These 22 T cell receptor beta chains were all obtained from the same sample, sequenced in a study of T cell repertoires in cytomegalovirus infection. From the reads, TCRdb called clonotypes with MiXCR, one entry per CDR3 protein. The sample includes approximately 630,000 distinct CDR3 sequences, more than 20% of them seen just once. Sequencing was performed on CD8+ T cells from PBMCs. All receptors derive from a human donor in good health (CMV status not recorded). Some clones in this sample may be carry-over from other donors' samples.

V is TRBV6-2 or TRBV6-3 and J is TRBJ1-4; perhaps TRBD1 as D (6 bases). CDR1 MNHEY and CDR2 SVGEGT come from the germline V gene. The CDR3 is made up of 15 amino acids. V gave up 5 bases and J gave up 6 bases, with 16 bases separating them. The CDR3 reads CASSPIQGPDEKLFF. CDR3 in DNA: TGTGCCAGCAGTCCGATACAGGGACCGGATGAAAAACTGTTTTTT.

The chain uses TRBV12-3 or TRBV12-4 and TRBJ2-1; tentatively, D is TRBD1 (6 bases). Between the trimmed V and J ends, which lost 2 bases and 2 bases, there was a span of 19 bases. The CDR3 runs to 18 residues. CDR3 sequence reads: CASSLTSFQGLTYNEQFF. Here the CDR3 DNA reads TGTGCCAGCAGTTTAACAAGTTTTCAGGGGCTCACCTACAATGAGCAGTTCTTC.

The chain links TRBV7-9 to TRBJ2-1; D remains ambiguous. Trimming cost V 1 base and J 12 bases, with 10 bases left between them. This CDR3 is 12 amino acids long. Germline V gives CDR1 SEHNR, CDR2 FQNEAQ (reference sequence). The CDR3 nucleotides read TGTGCCAGCAGCTTAGGGTCGCGTGGGCAGTTCTTC. Its translation: CASSLGSRGQFF.

This clonotype was picked up many times. The J gene is TRBJ2-1, the V gene TRBV6-6, with 9 positions matching TRBD2. The junction had 7 bases not matched to a gene; V was cut back by 2 bases and J by 2 bases. The CDR3 totals 17 residues. Germline CDR1 reads MNHNY; CDR2 reads SVGAGI (reference sequence). This CDR3 is CASSYIDVAGAYNEQFF. CDR3 DNA: TGTGCCAGCAGTTACATCGATGTAGCGGGAGCCTACAATGAGCAGTTCTTC.

This sequence joins TRBV14 and TRBJ1-1, with D hard to call. From germline, CDR1 is SGHDN and CDR2 FVKESK. Deletions cut 1 base from V and 6 bases from J, with 9 bases between. This CDR3 region has 13 residues. The CDR3 here is CASSQVLMAEAFF. CDR3 DNA sequence: TGTGCCAGCAGCCAAGTTCTTATGGCTGAAGCTTTCTTT.

This clonotype was seen more than once but under ten times. V gene TRBV29-1 combines with J gene TRBJ1-2, with a tentative D call TRBD1 (5 bases). Trimming pared 0 bases from V and 6 bases from J, leaving 17 bases between. Looked up from germline, CDR1 is SQVTM and CDR2 is ANQGSEA. The CDR3 is made up of 15 amino acids. The CDR3 sequence: CSVEEGSTRGDGYTF. The CDR3 nucleotides are TGCAGCGTTGAAGAGGGATCGACCCGAGGGGATGGCTACACCTTC.

In this sample, this clonotype turned up a few times. This chain connects TRBV14 to TRBJ1-1; 7 nucleotides agree with TRBD1. Germline V gives CDR1 SGHDN, CDR2 FVKESK. J lost 1 base, V lost 4 bases, and 12 bases had no gene match. The CDR3 totals 17 residues. The CDR3 region is CASSPRGQESRNTEAFF. In DNA, the CDR3 is TGTGCCAGCAGCCCCCGAGGACAGGAGTCGAGGAACACTGAAGCTTTCTTT. Using reference TRBV14 and TRBJ1-1 for the parts outside the CDR3, the full variable domain is EAGVTQFPSHSVIEKGQTVTLRCDPISGHDNLYWYRRVMGKEIKFLLHFVKESKQDESGMPNNRFLAERTGGTYSTLKVQPAELEDSGVYFCASSPRGQESRNTEAFFGQGTRLTVV.

CDR3 residues: CASSQDRRLAEETQYF. The CDR3 nucleotides read TGTGCCAGCAGCCAAGATCGTAGATTGGCAGAAGAGACCCAGTACTTC. This chain connects TRBV3-1 to TRBJ2-5, with D uncertain. The CDR3 has 16 residues. V was cut by 0 bases and J by 3 bases, with 14 bases left in between. CDR1 LGHDT and CDR2 YNNKEL come from the germline V gene (reference sequence).

In the case of this clonotype: Germline is not matched at one junction end, which may reflect a read error. This chain links TRBV7-8 with TRBJ2-3; 7 bases are shared with TRBD1. This CDR3 contains 17 residues. Germline CDR1 and CDR2: SGHVS and FQNEAQ. CDR3 sequence: CANSLAYQGVVRDTQYF. The CDR3 nucleotides are TGTGCCAACAGCTTAGCGTACCAGGGGGTAGTAAGAGATACGCAGTATTTT.

The chain combines TRBV12-3 or TRBV12-4 with TRBJ2-2, with 8 bases identical to TRBD1. The CDR3 sequence is 15 residues long. V shed 8 bases and J 0 bases; nucleotides not matched to a gene: 5. The CDR3 bases are TGTGCCAGCCTCCCAGGGGGCCCGAACACCGGGGAGCTGTTTTTT. As protein: CASLPGGPNTGELFF.

This clonotype was seen ten or more times. The rearrangement joins TRBV7-6 to TRBJ1-1; TRBD1 might be the D (5 bases). Germline loops: CDR1 SGHVS, CDR2 FNYEAQ. The germline V and J ends were trimmed by 2 bases and 1 base, with 11 bases remaining between them. CDR3 length: 15 amino acids. The CDR3 coding sequence is TGTGCCAGCAGCTTAAGGGGCGGGGGGAACACTGAAGCTTTCTTT. Amino acids: CASSLRGGGNTEAFF.

This clonotype was recorded many times. This chain connects TRBV27 to TRBJ1-2; 8 positions agree with TRBD1. The V gene end was trimmed by 6 bases and the J gene end by 6 bases; junction bases not matched to a gene: 9. Germline V gene lookup returns CDR1 MNHEY and CDR2 SMNVEV (reference sequence). The CDR3 runs 14 residues. The CDR3 DNA reads as TGTGCCAGCAGCTACGGACAGGGCCGGGATGGCTACACCTTC. Translating gives CASSYGQGRDGYTF.

This clonotype was seen many times. V is TRBV7-9 and J is TRBJ2-5; 12 positions match TRBD2. Germline CDR1 SEHNR, CDR2 FQNEAQ (reference sequence). The ends lost 5 bases at V and 3 bases at J; junction bases unmatched: 1. This CDR3 has 14 residues. CDR3 loop: CASSRTSGEETQYF. CDR3 nucleotides: TGTGCCAGCAGCCGGACTAGCGGGGAAGAGACCCAGTACTTC.

This clonotype was seen only a few times. This chain links TRBV7-9 with TRBJ2-5, with no clear D. The V gene lost 2 bases and the J gene lost 2 bases, with 12 bases spanning the gap. The CDR3 totals 15 residues. CDR1 and CDR2 (germline): SEHNR, FQNEAQ (reference sequence). CDR3 nucleotides: TGTGCCAGCAGCTTAACCCGACACAAACAAGAGACCCAGTACTTC. Translated: CASSLTRHKQETQYF. Full variable domain (outside the CDR3, taken from reference TRBV7-9 and TRBJ2-5): DTGVSQNPRHKITKRGQNVTFRCDPISEHNRLYWYRQTLGQGPEFLTYFQNEAQLEKSRLLSDRFSAERPKGSFSTLEIQRTEQGDSAMYLCASSLTRHKQETQYFGPGTRLLVL.

This clonotype showed up just a few times. The chain recombines TRBV25-1 with TRBJ1-1; the D gene is possibly TRBD1 (5 bases). The V gene lost 5 bases and the J gene lost 4 bases, with 8 bases spanning the gap. The CDR3 extends over 12 amino acids. CDR1 and CDR2 (germline): MGHDK, SYGVNS. CDR3 amino acids: CASSTGTTEAFF. CDR3 DNA: TGTGCCAGCAGTACAGGTACCACTGAAGCTTTCTTT.

Ten or more counts support this clonotype. The J gene is TRBJ2-1, the V gene TRBV4-2; TRBD2 is a possible D gene (6 bases). V gave up 5 bases and J gave up 7 bases, with 12 bases separating them. Germline V gene sequence: CDR1 LGHNA, CDR2 YNFKEQ. There are 13 residues in the CDR3. CDR3 protein: CASSGGVGNEQFF. The CDR3 DNA is TGTGCCAGCAGCGGAGGGGTCGGGAATGAGCAGTTCTTC.

This clonotype was seen a few times. The chain uses TRBV27 and TRBJ2-7; 8 positions agree with TRBD1. The germline V gene encodes CDR1 MNHEY and CDR2 SMNVEV (reference sequence). V shed 5 bases and J 1 base; nucleotides not matched to a gene: 7. This CDR3 is built from 15 residues. The CDR3 loop is CASSTRDRSSYEQYF. As DNA, the CDR3 is TGTGCCAGCAGTACCCGGGACAGGAGTTCCTACGAGCAGTACTTC.

This clonotype was observed a few times. DNA of the CDR3: TGTGCCAGCAGGGAAAAGGGGGCAGGCTACGAGCAGTACTTC. As protein: CASREKGAGYEQYF. The V gene is TRBV7-6, the J gene TRBJ2-7; 7 nucleotides align to TRBD1. From germline, CDR1 is SGHVS and CDR2 FNYEAQ. Losses at the gene ends were 6 bases for V and 3 bases for J; bases not matched to a gene: 8. The CDR3 consists of 14 residues.

This sequence joins TRBV25-1 and TRBJ2-5, with TRBD2 matching 8 bases. The CDR3 loop spans 14 amino acids. In germline, CDR1 is MGHDK, CDR2 SYGVNS. V was pared by 4 bases and J by 5 bases, with 6 bases of the junction left unmatched. The CDR3 loop reads CASSGGLVEETQYF. For the CDR3, the DNA is TGTGCCAGCAGTGGGGGACTAGTTGAGGAGACCCAGTACTTC.

This chain links TRBV20-1 with TRBJ2-3; unclear D gene. The CDR3 is 12 residues long. The germline gives CDR1 DFQATT, CDR2 SNEGSKA (reference sequence). The V and J ends lost 0 bases and 3 bases respectively, with 4 bases between them. The CDR3, as DNA: TGCAGTGCTAGAGATATAACAGATACGCAGTATTTT. This gives the protein CSARDITDTQYF.

This clonotype was observed a handful of times. V is TRBV7-2 and J is TRBJ2-1, with 11 nucleotides matching TRBD1. CDR1 is SGHTA and CDR2 is FQGNSA in the germline V gene. The trim removed 2 bases at V and 5 bases at J, leaving 2 bases unmatched. This CDR3 contains 15 residues. The CDR3 region has the DNA TGTGCCAGCAGCTTATGGGACAGGGGGAACAATGAGCAGTTCTTC. This translates into CASSLWDRGNNEQFF.

The V call is TRBV10-3, the J call TRBJ2-1, with 13 bases identical to TRBD2. V was pared by 6 bases and J by 7 bases, with 6 bases of the junction left unmatched. The length of the CDR3 is 15 residues. Germline V gives CDR1 ENHRY, CDR2 SYGVKD. The CDR3 nucleotides read TGTGCCATCAGCGGGGGACTAGCGGGGTCGAATGAGCAGTTCTTC. Its translation is CAISGGLAGSNEQFF.